Below, one T cell receptor (beta chain) is given with its context. Its antigen is unidentified. This specimen belongs to a study of early T cells in non-severe SARS-CoV-2 infection. Findings of the study overall: VDJdb matching, biased toward anti-spike CD8 responses, missed private and CD4 specificities.

Individual cDNA molecules each received unique molecular identifiers attached to them. MiXCR, run by TCRdb on the 5' RACE reads, gives a single entry per CDR3 protein. The profile shows 60,000 to 90,000 distinct CDR3 sequences, around 9.9% of them singletons. V dropped 3 bases and J dropped 6 bases, with 6 bases sitting between them. CDR1 is ENHRY and CDR2 is SYGVKD in the germline V gene. The CDR3 runs 12 residues. The chain employs TRBV10-3 and TRBJ2-4; D not certain. Material: whole blood. This TCR came from an adult who was a healthcare worker with PCR-confirmed SARS-CoV-2 infection or an uninfected control (not recorded which). DNA for the CDR3: TGTGCCATCAGTGACTCGGTAAACATTCAGTACTTC. Its translation: CAISDSVNIQYF.